One and the same sample provided the 21 T cell receptor beta chains below, sequenced in a study of CD8+ T cells in alopecia areata. The treatment here: oral pan-JAK inhibitor, 5-10 mg twice daily. RNA extraction was followed by reverse transcription into cDNA, which acted as the sequencing template. Assay: immunoSEQ multiplex PCR; the TCRdb copy retains only in-frame clones and omits some. The sample contains 150,000 to 200,000 clones, about three fifths of which appear only once. The source was CD4+ T cells sorted from blood, collected between weeks 55 and 65, from a patient treated with tofacitinib. These receptors all come from a human donor with alopecia areata.

CDR3 sequence: CSVVGGTSENTQYF. The DNA of the CDR3 is TGCAGCGTTGTGGGAGGGACTAGCGAAAATACGCAGTATTTT. The chain is built from TRBV29-1 and TRBJ2-3, with 10 bases that match TRBD2. The J segment lost 7 bases and the V segment lost 4 bases, leaving 8 bases of the junction unmatched. Germline CDR1 is SQVTM and CDR2 is ANQGSEA. This CDR3 is built from 14 residues.

This clone showed up just a few times. The rearrangement uses TRBV6-5 and TRBJ1-1; 10 nucleotides align to TRBD1. Looked up from germline, CDR1 is MNHEY and CDR2 is SVGAGI. Unmatched junction bases numbered 1, after V lost 6 bases and J lost 3 bases. This CDR3 has 13 residues. CDR3 residues: CASRGQGYTEAFF. In nucleotides, the CDR3 is TGTGCCAGCAGGGGACAGGGGTACACTGAAGCTTTCTTT.

CDR3 sequence (DNA): TGTGCCAGCAGCCAAGACAGAAACACTGAAGCTTTCTTT. Its translation is CASSQDRNTEAFF. The chain couples TRBV11-2 to TRBJ1-1, with D possibly TRBD1 on 5 matching bases. This CDR3 region has 13 residues. V lost 5 bases and J 2 bases, leaving 9 bases between the germline ends. The germline CDR1 and CDR2 sequences are SGHAT and FQNNGV.

In this sample, this clone turned up a few times. This rearrangement joins TRBV21-1 to TRBJ2-3; the table assigns TRBD1, which was not confirmed against the DNA. TRBV21-1 is reported as a pseudogene. The length of the CDR3 is 15 residues. CDR3 sequence reads: CASSKGGGETDTQYF. The CDR3 DNA is TGTGCCAGCAGCAAAGGTGGGGGCGAAACAGATACGCAGTATTTT.

This clone was observed a few times. The V gene is TRBV11-3, the J gene TRBJ2-1; TRBD1 or TRBD2 may be the D gene (5 bases each). Germline V gives CDR1 SGHNT, CDR2 YENEEA. V was shortened by 5 bases and J by 0 bases, with 14 bases between the two germline ends. The CDR3 loop spans 16 amino acids. For the CDR3, the DNA is TGTGCCAGCAGCAAGGGGACCACTAGCTCCTACAATGAGCAGTTCTTC. As protein: CASSKGTTSSYNEQFF.

The chain uses TRBV15 and TRBJ2-1; 7 bases map to TRBD2. The CDR3 contains 15 residues. Germline V gives CDR1 LNHNV, CDR2 YYDKDF (reference sequence). V shed 5 bases, J shed 10 bases, and the junction held 14 bases outside the gene matches. CDR3 region: CATSPRREGFGEQFF. The CDR3, as DNA: TGTGCCACCAGCCCCCGGAGGGAGGGCTTCGGCGAGCAGTTCTTC.

This clone has just a few counts. The CDR3 DNA reads TGCGCCAGCAGCTTGGAGCCAGGGATCTACAATGAGCAGTTCTTC. The encoded protein is CASSLEPGIYNEQFF. This chain links TRBV5-1 with TRBJ2-1; a weak D match, TRBD1 (5 bases). The CDR3 has 15 residues. Trimming removed 0 bases at V and 3 bases at J, with 10 bases between. Per germline, CDR1 SGHRS and CDR2 YFSETQ.

There are a few counts of this clone. The genes are TRBV4-2 and TRBJ2-3; D might be TRBD2 (6 bases). CDR3 length: 14 amino acids. The germline CDR1 and CDR2 sequences are LGHNA and YNFKEQ. V lost 4 bases to trimming and J lost 2 bases, with 10 bases between them. The CDR3 sequence: CASSPGTFTDTQYF. CDR3 DNA sequence: TGTGCCAGCAGCCCAGGGACTTTCACAGATACGCAGTATTTT.

The chain carries TRBV29-1 and TRBJ1-1; TRBD1 matches at 8 bases. The trim removed 7 bases at V and 0 bases at J, leaving 4 bases unmatched. The germline V gene encodes CDR1 SQVTM and CDR2 ANQGSEA. The length of the CDR3 is 13 residues. The CDR3 is CSGGDRMNTEAFF. The CDR3, as DNA: TGCAGCGGGGGGGACAGGATGAACACTGAAGCTTTCTTT.

CDR3 in DNA: TGCAGCGTTGTACGAGGGCGGAACACTGAAGCTTTCTTT. It encodes CSVVRGRNTEAFF. This chain connects TRBV29-1 to TRBJ1-1, with D hard to call. The CDR3 is 13 residues long. V lost 4 bases and J lost 1, with 10 bases in between. Germline lookup yields CDR1 SQVTM and CDR2 ANQGSEA.

The rearrangement links TRBV7-9 to TRBJ2-3, with TRBD2 identical over 14 bases. Germline V gene sequence: CDR1 SEHNR, CDR2 FQNEAQ (reference sequence). Losses at the gene ends were 5 bases for V and 4 bases for J; bases not matched to a gene: 5. The CDR3 has 16 amino acids. The CDR3 loop is CASSRTSGGIADTQYF. The CDR3 DNA is TGTGCCAGCAGCCGGACTAGCGGGGGGATCGCAGATACGCAGTATTTT.

V and J are TRBV18 and TRBJ2-5; unclear D gene. The CDR3 extends over 13 amino acids. Per germline, CDR1 KGHSH and CDR2 LQKENI. V was pared by 3 bases and J by 1 base, with 6 bases between. The CDR3 loop reads CASSPEIQETQYF. For the CDR3, the DNA is TGTGCCAGCTCACCGGAGATCCAAGAGACCCAGTACTTC. Combining the CDR3 with reference TRBV18 and TRBJ2-5 gives the whole variable domain NAGVMQNPRHLVRRRGQEARLRCSPMKGHSHVYWYRQLPEEGLKFMVYLQKENIIDESGMPKERFSAEFPKEGPSILRIQQVVRGDSAAYFCASSPEIQETQYFGPGTRLLVL.

This clone has only one observation. V gene TRBV5-1 combines with J gene TRBJ2-3; D tentatively fits TRBD1 or TRBD2 (5 bases each). This CDR3 is built from 14 residues. The V gene's germline CDR1 is SGHRS and CDR2 YFSETQ. Between the trimmed V and J ends, which lost 5 bases and 4 bases, there was a span of 14 bases. The CDR3 DNA is TGCGCCAGCAGTCCCCAGTTGGGGGCAGATACGCAGTATTTT. Its translation: CASSPQLGADTQYF.

V is TRBV29-1 and J is TRBJ2-2; 8 nucleotides line up with TRBD1. V lost 3 bases to trimming and J lost 6 bases; unmatched junction nucleotides: 6. Germline CDR1 and CDR2: SQVTM and ANQGSEA. The CDR3 is 14 amino acids. CDR3 residues: CSVEIRGQSGELFF. CDR3 sequence (DNA): TGCAGCGTTGAGATCAGGGGGCAGTCCGGGGAGCTGTTTTTT.

This clone was observed a few times. This chain uses TRBV29-1 with TRBJ2-6; a weak D match, TRBD1 (5 bases). This CDR3 spans 17 amino acids. Germline-derived CDR1 and CDR2 are SQVTM and ANQGSEA. The V gene lost 3 bases and the J gene lost 2 bases, with 17 bases spanning the gap. CDR3 protein: CSVDLPFPGTGANVLTF. The CDR3 DNA is TGCAGCGTTGACCTGCCATTTCCAGGGACTGGGGCCAACGTCCTGACTTTC.

The chain uses TRBV2 and TRBJ1-6, with 11 bases matching TRBD1. The CDR3 contains 15 residues. The ends lost 4 bases at V and 10 bases at J; junction bases unmatched: 6. Germline loops: CDR1 SNHLY, CDR2 FYNNEI. CDR3 in DNA: TGTGCCAGCAGTGTAGGGACAGGGGGTTGGTCACCCCTCCACTTT. This encodes CASSVGTGGWSPLHF.

The V call is TRBV27, the J call TRBJ2-1; D is perhaps TRBD2 (7 bases). V was trimmed by 2 bases and J by 9 bases, leaving 17 bases between them. The CDR3 has 15 residues. The germline V gene encodes CDR1 MNHEY and CDR2 SMNVEV (reference sequence). CDR3 loop: CASSLDGRGRAEQFF. The CDR3 region has the DNA TGTGCCAGCAGTTTAGATGGGCGGGGGCGAGCTGAGCAGTTCTTC.

The chain has TRBV30 and TRBJ2-4; TRBD1 matches at 9 bases. The CDR3 is 16 residues long. Germline V lookup: CDR1 GTSNPN, CDR2 SVGIG (reference sequence). The CDR3 loop is CAVQRRDRDSKNIQYF. DNA of the CDR3: TGTGCGGTCCAAAGAAGGGACAGGGATTCCAAAAACATTCAGTACTTC.

Only a few counts were recorded for this clone. V and J are TRBV7-9 and TRBJ1-4; D gene unclear. Germline CDR1 and CDR2: SEHNR and FQNEAQ (reference sequence). This CDR3 comprises 17 residues. The ends were cut back, 3 bases at V and 0 bases at J, with 14 bases in the middle. The CDR3 DNA reads as TGTGCCAGCAGCTTTCGAGGCAGTGAATCAACTAATGAAAAACTGTTTTTT. Protein product: CASSFRGSESTNEKLFF. Combining the CDR3 with reference TRBV7-9 and TRBJ1-4 gives the whole variable domain DTGVSQNPRHKITKRGQNVTFRCDPISEHNRLYWYRQTLGQGPEFLTYFQNEAQLEKSRLLSDRFSAERPKGSFSTLEIQRTEQGDSAMYLCASSFRGSESTNEKLFFGSGTQLSVL.

The chain has TRBV7-2 and TRBJ2-5; 7 bases are a match to TRBD1. Looked up from germline, CDR1 is SGHTA and CDR2 is FQGNSA. V shed 5 bases, J shed 3 bases, and the junction held 9 bases outside the gene matches. This CDR3 region has 15 residues. The CDR3 nucleotides are TGTGCCAGCAGCCTCTACGACAGGGATAAAGAGACCCAGTACTTC. As protein: CASSLYDRDKETQYF.

CDR3 sequence reads: CASSFTGGLQETQYF. Written as DNA, the CDR3 is TGTGCCAGCAGCTTTACGGGCGGGCTGCAAGAGACCCAGTACTTC. The chain combines TRBV11-2 with TRBJ2-5, with D perhaps matching TRBD2 (5 bases). Germline V gives CDR1 SGHAT, CDR2 FQNNGV. The CDR3 has 15 amino acids. Trimming stripped 3 bases from V and 2 bases from J, with 13 bases between.